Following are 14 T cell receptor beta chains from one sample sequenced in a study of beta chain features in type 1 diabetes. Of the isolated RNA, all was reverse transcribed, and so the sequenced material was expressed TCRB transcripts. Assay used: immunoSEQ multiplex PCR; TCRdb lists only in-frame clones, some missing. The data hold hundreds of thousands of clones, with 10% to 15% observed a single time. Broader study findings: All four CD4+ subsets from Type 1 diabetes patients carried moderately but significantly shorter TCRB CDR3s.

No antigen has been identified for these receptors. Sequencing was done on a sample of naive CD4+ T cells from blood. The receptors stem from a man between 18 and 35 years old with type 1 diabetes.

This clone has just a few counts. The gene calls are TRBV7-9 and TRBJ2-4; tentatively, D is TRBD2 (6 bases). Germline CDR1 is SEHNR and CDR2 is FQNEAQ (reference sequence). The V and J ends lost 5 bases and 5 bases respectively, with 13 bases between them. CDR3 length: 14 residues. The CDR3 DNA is TGTGCCAGCAGCCGGAGGGTTTCCGAAAACATTCAGTACTTC. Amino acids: CASSRRVSENIQYF.

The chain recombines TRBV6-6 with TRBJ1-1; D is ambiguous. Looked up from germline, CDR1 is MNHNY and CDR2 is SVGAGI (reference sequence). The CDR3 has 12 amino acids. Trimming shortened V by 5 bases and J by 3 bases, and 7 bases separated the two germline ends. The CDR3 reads CASSGGYTEAFF. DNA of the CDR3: TGTGCCAGCAGTGGCGGGTACACTGAAGCTTTCTTT.

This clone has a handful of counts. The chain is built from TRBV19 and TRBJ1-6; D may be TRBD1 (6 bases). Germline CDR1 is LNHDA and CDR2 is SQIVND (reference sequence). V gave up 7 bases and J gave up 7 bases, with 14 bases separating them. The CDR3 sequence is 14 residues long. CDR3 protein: CASNPGQSNSPLHF. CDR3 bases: TGTGCCAGTAACCCAGGACAGTCGAATTCACCCCTCCACTTT.

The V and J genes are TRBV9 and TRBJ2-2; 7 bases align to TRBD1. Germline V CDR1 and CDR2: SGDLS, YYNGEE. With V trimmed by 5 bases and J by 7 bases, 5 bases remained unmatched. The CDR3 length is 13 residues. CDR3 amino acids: CASSARGRGELFF. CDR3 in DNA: TGTGCCAGCAGTGCGAGGGGGCGCGGGGAGCTGTTTTTT.

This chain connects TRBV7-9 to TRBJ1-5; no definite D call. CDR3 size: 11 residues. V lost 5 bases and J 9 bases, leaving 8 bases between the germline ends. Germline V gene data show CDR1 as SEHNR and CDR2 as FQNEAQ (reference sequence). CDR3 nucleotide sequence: TGTGCCAGCAGCCCCTACGGGCCCCAGCATTTT. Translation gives CASSPYGPQHF.

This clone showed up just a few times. CDR3 DNA sequence: TGTGCCAGCAGCTCCCTCGAGGGCGGCGGCACTGAAGCTTTCTTT. Translation gives CASSSLEGGGTEAFF. V and J are TRBV7-9 and TRBJ1-1; no clear D. V dropped 4 bases and J dropped 4 bases, with 16 bases sitting between them. CDR1 and CDR2 (germline): SEHNR, FQNEAQ (reference sequence). The CDR3 is 15 amino acids.

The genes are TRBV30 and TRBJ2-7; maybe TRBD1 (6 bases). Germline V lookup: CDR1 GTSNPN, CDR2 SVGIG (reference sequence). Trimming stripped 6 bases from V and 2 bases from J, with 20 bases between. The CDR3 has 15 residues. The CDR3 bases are TGTGCCTGCGCAGGGGCGGACAGTACGGCCTACGAGCAGTACTTC. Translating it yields CACAGADSTAYEQYF.

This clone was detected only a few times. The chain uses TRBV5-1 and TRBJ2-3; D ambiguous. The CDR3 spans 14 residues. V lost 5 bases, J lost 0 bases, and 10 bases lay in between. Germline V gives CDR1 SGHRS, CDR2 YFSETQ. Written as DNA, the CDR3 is TGCGCCAGCAGTACCCAGGATAGCACAGATACGCAGTATTTT. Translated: CASSTQDSTDTQYF.

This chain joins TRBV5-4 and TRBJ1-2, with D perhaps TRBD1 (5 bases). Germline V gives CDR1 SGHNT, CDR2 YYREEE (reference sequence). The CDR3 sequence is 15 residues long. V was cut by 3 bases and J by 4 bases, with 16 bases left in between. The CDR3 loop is CASSYGAELIYGYTF. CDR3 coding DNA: TGTGCCAGCAGCTATGGGGCAGAGCTAATCTATGGCTACACCTTC.

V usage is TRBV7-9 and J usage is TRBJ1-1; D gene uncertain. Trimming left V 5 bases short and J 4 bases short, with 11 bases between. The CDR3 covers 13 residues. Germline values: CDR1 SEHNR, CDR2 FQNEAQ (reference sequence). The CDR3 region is CASSRTQGTEAFF. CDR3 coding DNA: TGTGCCAGCAGCCGGACCCAAGGCACTGAAGCTTTCTTT.

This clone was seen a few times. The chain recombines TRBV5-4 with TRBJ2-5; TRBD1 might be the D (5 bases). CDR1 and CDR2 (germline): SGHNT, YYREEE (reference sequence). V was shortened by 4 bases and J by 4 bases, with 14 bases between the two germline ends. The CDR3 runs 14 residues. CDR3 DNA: TGTGCCAGCAGCGGGCAGGGTGGCGGAGAGACCCAGTACTTC. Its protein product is CASSGQGGGETQYF.

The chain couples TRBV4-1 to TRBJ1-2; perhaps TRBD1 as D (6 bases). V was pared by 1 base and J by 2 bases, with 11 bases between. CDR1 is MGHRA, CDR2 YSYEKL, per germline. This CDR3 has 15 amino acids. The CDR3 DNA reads TGCGCCAGCAGCCAAGGAGGAGGGGGGAACTATGGCTACACCTTC. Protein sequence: CASSQGGGGNYGYTF.

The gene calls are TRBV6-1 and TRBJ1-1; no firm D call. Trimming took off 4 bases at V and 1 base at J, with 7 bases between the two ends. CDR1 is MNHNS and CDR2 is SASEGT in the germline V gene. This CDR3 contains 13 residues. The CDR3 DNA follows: TGTGCCAGCAGTGTAGCGGGGAACACTGAAGCTTTCTTT. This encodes CASSVAGNTEAFF.

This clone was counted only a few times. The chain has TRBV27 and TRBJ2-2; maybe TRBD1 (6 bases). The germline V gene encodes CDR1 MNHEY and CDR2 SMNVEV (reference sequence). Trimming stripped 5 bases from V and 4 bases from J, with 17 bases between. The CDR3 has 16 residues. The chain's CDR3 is CASSPYRDLGTGELFF. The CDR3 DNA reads TGTGCCAGCAGTCCATACAGGGATTTGGGCACCGGGGAGCTGTTTTTT.